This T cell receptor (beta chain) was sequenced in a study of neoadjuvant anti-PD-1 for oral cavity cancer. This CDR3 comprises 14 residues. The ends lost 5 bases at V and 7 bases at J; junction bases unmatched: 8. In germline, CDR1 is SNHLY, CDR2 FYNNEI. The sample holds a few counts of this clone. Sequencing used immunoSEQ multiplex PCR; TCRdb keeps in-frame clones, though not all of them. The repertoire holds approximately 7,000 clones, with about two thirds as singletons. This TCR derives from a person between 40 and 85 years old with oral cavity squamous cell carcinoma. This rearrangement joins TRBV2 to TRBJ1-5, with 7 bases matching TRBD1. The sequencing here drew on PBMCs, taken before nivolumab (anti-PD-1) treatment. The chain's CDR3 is CASSTRQGSQPQHF. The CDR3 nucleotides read TGTGCCAGCAGTACCCGACAGGGCAGCCAGCCCCAGCATTTT.